The 17 T cell receptor beta chains presented below share a single source sample, sequenced in a study of blood T cell repertoires in COVID-19. Here immunoSEQ multiplex PCR was the method, and the copy in TCRdb shows in-frame clones only, minus some. The sample has some 240,000 clones; roughly 88% are singletons. The specimen was peripheral blood. Source of these receptors: a middle-aged woman who had recovered from COVID-19.

This clone came up a few times. The gene calls are TRBV25-1 and TRBJ1-5; 7 bases are shared with TRBD1. Trimming at V came to 1 base and at J to 2 bases, leaving 2 bases not matched to a gene. Germline V gene sequence: CDR1 MGHDK, CDR2 SYGVNS. The CDR3 has 15 amino acids. CDR3 loop: CASSESGQGNQPQHF. The CDR3 DNA is TGTGCCAGCAGTGAATCTGGACAGGGCAATCAGCCCCAGCATTTT.

This chain joins TRBV7-2 and TRBJ1-2; 8 bases align to TRBD1. The germline CDR1 and CDR2 sequences are SGHTA and FQGNSA. The CDR3 contains 14 residues. V lost 6 bases, J lost 4 bases, and 7 bases stayed unmatched. Here the CDR3 reads CASRRTGTGYGYTF. CDR3 coding DNA: TGTGCCAGCAGACGAACCGGGACAGGCTATGGCTACACCTTC.

The CDR3 region is CASSPGQGGYGYTF. CDR3 nucleotides: TGTGCCAGCAGTCCGGGACAGGGTGGCTATGGCTACACCTTC. The chain recombines TRBV28 with TRBJ1-2, with 9 bases matching TRBD1. The CDR3 is made up of 14 amino acids. V lost 5 bases, J lost 4 bases, and 5 bases stayed unmatched. Germline V gives CDR1 MDHEN, CDR2 SYDVKM.

This clone was picked up a small number of times. This chain connects TRBV4-3 to TRBJ2-3, with 8 bases aligning to TRBD1. V dropped 4 bases and J dropped 9; count of bases not matched to a gene: 12. CDR1 and CDR2 from the germline V gene are LGHNA and YSLEER. There are 15 residues in the CDR3. The CDR3 here is CASSPAGGASWTQYF. DNA of the CDR3: TGCGCCAGCAGCCCTGCAGGGGGCGCGAGTTGGACGCAGTATTTT.

Turning to this clone: Relative to the germline gene, one junction end is altered; a read error may explain this. The rearrangement links TRBV7-2 to TRBJ2-7, with 9 bases identical to TRBD1. CDR3 length: 14 amino acids. Germline CDR1 reads SGHTA; CDR2 reads FQGNSA. CDR3 sequence reads: CASSPDSGTGRLDF. The CDR3 DNA reads TGTGCCAGCAGCCCCGATTCCGGGACAGGGAGGTTGGACTTC.

Here the CDR3 DNA reads TGTGCCAGCAGCTTACCCCGTTCCTCCCAGTACTTC. Translation gives CASSLPRSSQYF. J is TRBJ2-5 and V is TRBV7-2; D not certain. Germline lookup yields CDR1 SGHTA and CDR2 FQGNSA. This CDR3 has 12 amino acids. V lost 2 bases to trimming and J lost 9 bases, with 10 bases between them. Complete variable domain (other parts from reference TRBV7-2 and TRBJ2-5): GAGVSQSPSNKVTEKGKDVELRCDPISGHTALYWYRQSLGQGLEFLIYFQGNSAPDKSGLPSDRFSAERTGGSVSTLTIQRTQQEDSAVYLCASSLPRSSQYFGPGTRLLVL.

The chain combines TRBV18 with TRBJ2-3, with 15 bases lining up with TRBD2. Germline-derived CDR1 and CDR2 are KGHSH and LQKENI. The length of the CDR3 is 15 residues. V trimming: 4 bases; J trimming: 5 bases; junction bases outside the gene matches: 1. In DNA form, the CDR3 reads TGTGCCAGCTCACGGACTAGCGGGGGGGAAGATACGCAGTATTTT. It translates to CASSRTSGGEDTQYF.

The rearrangement links TRBV7-2 to TRBJ2-1, with 10 bases lining up with TRBD1. The CDR3 has 14 residues. V shed 6 bases and J 9 bases; nucleotides not matched to a gene: 8. From germline, CDR1 is SGHTA and CDR2 FQGNSA. The CDR3 DNA reads as TGTGCCAGCAGACCGGGACAGGGGATAGGTGAGCAGTTCTTC. This translates into CASRPGQGIGEQFF.

V is TRBV19 and J is TRBJ2-5; tentative D call: TRBD2 (5 bases). Looked up from germline, CDR1 is LNHDA and CDR2 is SQIVND (reference sequence). Trimming removed 0 bases from V and 4 bases from J, with 15 bases in between. This CDR3 has 16 amino acids. CDR3 residues: CASSIDSGYYGETQYF. The CDR3 nucleotides read TGTGCCAGTAGTATAGATTCGGGGTATTATGGAGAGACCCAGTACTTC.

V usage is TRBV29-1 and J usage is TRBJ2-7; the match to TRBD1 covers 7 bases. Germline V gene sequence: CDR1 SQVTM, CDR2 ANQGSEA. The CDR3 runs to 14 residues. J was trimmed by 3 bases and V by 7 bases; bases with no gene match: 12. The CDR3 DNA reads TGCAGCGCTGGGACAGTTGGCAAACTCTACGAGCAGTACTTC. This sequence encodes CSAGTVGKLYEQYF.

This clone was detected only a few times. The J gene is TRBJ1-1, the V gene TRBV6-1; D may be TRBD1 (6 bases). The CDR3 contains 17 residues. Trimming stripped 4 bases from V and 2 bases from J, with 20 bases between. The germline gives CDR1 MNHNS, CDR2 SASEGT. CDR3 nucleotides: TGTGCCAGCAGTGTAGAAGATCTGGCGGGGGCAAACACTGAAGCTTTCTTT. Encoded protein: CASSVEDLAGANTEAFF.

V is TRBV4-3 and J is TRBJ1-1; maybe TRBD1 (6 bases). This CDR3 is 13 amino acids long. Trimming stripped 0 bases from V and 12 bases from J, with 14 bases between. Germline values: CDR1 LGHNA, CDR2 YSLEER. The CDR3: CASSQDGGTRTFF. CDR3 sequence (DNA): TGCGCCAGCAGCCAAGATGGTGGGACAAGGACTTTCTTT.

The CDR3 reads CASSSGGVGNTIYF. The CDR3 DNA reads as TGCGCCAGCAGCTCCGGCGGGGTAGGAAACACCATATATTTT. The chain recombines TRBV5-1 with TRBJ1-3; no reliable D call. This CDR3 comprises 14 residues. V was shortened by 3 bases and J by 4 bases, with 11 bases between the two germline ends. Germline values: CDR1 SGHRS, CDR2 YFSETQ. Full variable domain (outside the CDR3, taken from reference TRBV5-1 and TRBJ1-3): KAGVTQTPRYLIKTRGQQVTLSCSPISGHRSVSWYQQTPGQGLQFLFEYFSETQRNKGNFPGRFSGRQFSNSRSEMNVSTLELGDSALYLCASSSGGVGNTIYFGEGSWLTVV.

The chain combines TRBV18 with TRBJ2-3; D is unclear. From germline, CDR1 is KGHSH and CDR2 LQKENI. The CDR3 sequence is 13 residues long. V was pared by 2 bases and J by 2 bases, with 5 bases between. The CDR3 DNA sequence: TGTGCCAGCTCACCAATTAACACAGATACGCAGTATTTT. Translation gives CASSPINTDTQYF.

The table lists this clone with a count of one. This chain links TRBV28 with TRBJ1-1, with a tentative D call TRBD1 (6 bases). The germline V gene has CDR1 MDHEN and CDR2 SYDVKM. This CDR3 is built from 13 residues. Trimming cost V 7 bases and J 3 bases, with 12 bases left between them. The CDR3 loop reads CASNRGGDTEAFF. The CDR3 DNA reads as TGTGCCAGCAATAGGGGGGGGGACACTGAAGCTTTCTTT.

The rearrangement links TRBV5-5 to TRBJ2-1; 7 nucleotides align to TRBD2. The length of the CDR3 is 14 residues. In germline, CDR1 is SGHKS, CDR2 YYEKEE (reference sequence). V dropped 3 bases and J dropped 6; count of bases not matched to a gene: 6. This CDR3 reads CASSWEGLSNEQFF. CDR3 sequence (DNA): TGTGCCAGCAGCTGGGAGGGGTTGAGCAATGAGCAGTTCTTC. The full variable domain, rest sourced from reference TRBV5-5 and TRBJ2-1, is DAGVTQSPTHLIKTRGQQVTLRCSPISGHKSVSWYQQVLGQGPQFIFQYYEKEERGRGNFPDRFSARQFPNYSSELNVNALLLGDSALYLCASSWEGLSNEQFFGPGTRLTVL.

CDR3 in DNA: TGTGCCAGCAGCTTAGCATTTTGGGGACAGGGGGCCGGTGGCTACACCTTC. Protein product: CASSLAFWGQGAGGYTF. The chain carries TRBV7-8 and TRBJ1-2; 12 positions match TRBD1. This CDR3 region has 17 residues. V lost 0 bases to trimming and J lost 7 bases; unmatched junction nucleotides: 9. Germline-derived CDR1 and CDR2 are SGHVS and FQNEAQ.